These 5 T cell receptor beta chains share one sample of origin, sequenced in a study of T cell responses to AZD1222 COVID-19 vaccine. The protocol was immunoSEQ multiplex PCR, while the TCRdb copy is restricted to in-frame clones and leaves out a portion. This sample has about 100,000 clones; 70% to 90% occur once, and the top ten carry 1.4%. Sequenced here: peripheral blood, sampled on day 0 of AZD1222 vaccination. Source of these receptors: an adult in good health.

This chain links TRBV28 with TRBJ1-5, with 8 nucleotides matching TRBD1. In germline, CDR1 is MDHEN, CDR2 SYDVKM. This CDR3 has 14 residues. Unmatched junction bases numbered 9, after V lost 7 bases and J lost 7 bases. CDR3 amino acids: CASTPPDRVQPQHF. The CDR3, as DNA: TGTGCCAGCACCCCTCCGGACAGGGTCCAGCCCCAGCATTTT.

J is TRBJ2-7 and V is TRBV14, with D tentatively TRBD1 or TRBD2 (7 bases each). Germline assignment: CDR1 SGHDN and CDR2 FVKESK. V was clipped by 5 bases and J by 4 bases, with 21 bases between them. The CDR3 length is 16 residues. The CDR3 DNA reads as TGTGCCAGCAGCTCTAGGGGGCGGGAGATAGGGTACGAGCAGTACTTC. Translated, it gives CASSSRGREIGYEQYF.

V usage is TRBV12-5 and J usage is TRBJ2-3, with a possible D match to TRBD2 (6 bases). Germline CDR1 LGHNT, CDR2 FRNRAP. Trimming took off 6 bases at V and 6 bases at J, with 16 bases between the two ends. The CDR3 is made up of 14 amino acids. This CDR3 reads CASGASTSLDTQYF. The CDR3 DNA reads TGTGCTAGTGGCGCCTCTACTAGCTTGGATACGCAGTATTTT.

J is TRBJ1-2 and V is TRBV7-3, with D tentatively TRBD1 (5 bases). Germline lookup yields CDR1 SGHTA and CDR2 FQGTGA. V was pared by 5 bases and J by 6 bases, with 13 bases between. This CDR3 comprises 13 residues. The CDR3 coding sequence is TGTGCCAGCAGCCCCAGGGCGGGGGATGGCTACACCTTC. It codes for CASSPRAGDGYTF.

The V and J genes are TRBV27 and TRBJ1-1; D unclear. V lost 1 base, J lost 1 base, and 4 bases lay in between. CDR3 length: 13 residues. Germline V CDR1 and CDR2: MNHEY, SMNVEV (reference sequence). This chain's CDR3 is CASSLWENTEAFF. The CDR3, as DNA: TGTGCCAGCAGTTTATGGGAGAACACTGAAGCTTTCTTT.